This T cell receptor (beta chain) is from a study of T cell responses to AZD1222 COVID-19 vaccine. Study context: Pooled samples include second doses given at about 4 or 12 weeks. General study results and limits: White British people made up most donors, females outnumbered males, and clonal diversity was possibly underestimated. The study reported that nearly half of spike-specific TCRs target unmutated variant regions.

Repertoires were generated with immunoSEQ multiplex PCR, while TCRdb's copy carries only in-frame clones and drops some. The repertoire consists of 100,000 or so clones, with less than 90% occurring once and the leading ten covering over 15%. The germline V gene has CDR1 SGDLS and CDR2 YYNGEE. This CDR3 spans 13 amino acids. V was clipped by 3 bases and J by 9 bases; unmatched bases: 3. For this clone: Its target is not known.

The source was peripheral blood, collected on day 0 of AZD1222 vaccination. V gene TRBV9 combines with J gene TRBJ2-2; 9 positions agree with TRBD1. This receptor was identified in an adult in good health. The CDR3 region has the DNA TGTGCCAGCAGCGATACAGGGGGCCGGGAGCTGTTTTTT. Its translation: CASSDTGGRELFF. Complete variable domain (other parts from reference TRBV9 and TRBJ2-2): DSGVTQTPKHLITATGQRVTLRCSPRSGDLSVYWYQQSLDQGLQFLIQYYNGEERAKGNILERFSAQQFPDLHSELNLSSLELGDSALYFCASSDTGGRELFFGEGSRLTVL.